This T cell receptor beta chain was sequenced during a study of T cell responses to AZD1222 COVID-19 vaccine. As for the study in general: Pooled together were second doses at about 4 or about 12 weeks. Study conclusions and caveats: The study found Spike-specific TCR breadth and depth rose after two AZD1222 doses. Nearly half of spike-specific TCRs reportedly target variant regions that are unmutated in the B.1.351 and B.1.1.7 variants. Females made up more of the donors, who were largely white British, and clonal diversity may have come out too low.

A note on this clone: Antigen: not known.

Some clones are missing from TCRdb's copy, which holds only in-frame ones; the method was immunoSEQ multiplex PCR. The sample holds about 120,000 clones, roughly 84% seen once. This sequence was found in an adult in good health. The sequencing here drew on peripheral blood, taken on day 0 of AZD1222 vaccination.

This chain's CDR3 is CASSQVYEQYF. CDR3 DNA sequence: TGTGCCAGCAGCCAAGTATACGAGCAGTACTTC. The V call is TRBV3-1 (or the pseudogene TRBV3-2), the J call TRBJ2-7; D unclear. CDR3 length: 11 amino acids. Germline CDR1 LGHDT, CDR2 YNNKEL (reference sequence). The V and J ends lost 1 base and 4 bases respectively, with 2 bases between them.